The 25 T cell receptor beta chains presented below share a single source sample, sequenced in a study of CD8 T cells in ankylosing spondylitis. General study findings and limits: A TCR beta motif of fewer than ten highly homologous variants appeared characteristic of ankylosing spondylitis blood.

TCRdb fed the 5' RACE reads into MiXCR, producing one record per CDR3 protein. The table records about 800,000 distinct CDR3 sequences, approximately 12% of them present only once. What these receptors recognize is not known. Material: blood, either unsorted or a sorted T cell fraction (not recorded which). These receptors were taken from a male donor with ankylosing spondylitis.

This chain links TRBV7-6 with TRBJ2-7; no reliable D call. The germline V gene has CDR1 SGHVS and CDR2 FNYEAQ. Between the trimmed V and J ends, which lost 1 base and 3 bases, there was a span of 7 bases. The CDR3 length is 13 residues. The CDR3 loop is CASSLDSNYEQYF. CDR3 coding DNA: TGTGCCAGCAGCTTAGATTCTAACTACGAGCAGTACTTC. Filled out from reference TRBV7-6 and TRBJ2-7, the complete variable domain reads GAGVSQSPRYKVTKRGQDVALRCDPISGHVSLYWYRQALGQGPEFLTYFNYEAQQDKSGLPNDRFSAERPEGSISTLTIQRTEQRDSAMYRCASSLDSNYEQYFGPGTRLTVT.

A few counts support this clonotype. The genes are TRBV20-1 and TRBJ2-1; possibly TRBD2 for D (5 bases). Trimming took 3 bases from V and 9 from J, leaving 15 bases between them. The CDR3 has 13 residues. Germline values: CDR1 DFQATT, CDR2 SNEGSKA (reference sequence). The CDR3 sequence: CSASPDSAREQFF. Written as DNA, the CDR3 is TGCAGTGCTAGCCCGGACTCGGCGCGTGAGCAGTTCTTC.

This clonotype has just a few counts. The genes are TRBV5-4 and TRBJ2-1, with D possibly being TRBD2 (5 bases). The germline V and J ends were trimmed by 4 bases and 7 bases, with 18 bases remaining between them. CDR3 length: 15 residues. Germline V gene lookup returns CDR1 SGHNT and CDR2 YYREEE (reference sequence). CDR3 sequence reads: CASSAAARDYNEQFF. As DNA, the CDR3 is TGTGCCAGCAGCGCCGCAGCCCGAGACTATAATGAGCAGTTCTTC.

Only a few counts were recorded for this clonotype. The CDR3 region has the DNA TGTGCCAGCAGACCCCGATCCGGGACAGGACTAGCAAAACTGTTTTTT. Protein sequence: CASRPRSGTGLAKLFF. This chain joins TRBV27 and TRBJ1-4; 8 bases are a match to TRBD1. The germline CDR1 and CDR2 sequences are MNHEY and SMNVEV (reference sequence). The CDR3 is 16 residues long. V lost 6 bases, J lost 10 bases, and 16 bases stayed unmatched.

This clonotype was seen more than once but under ten times. The chain has TRBV2 and TRBJ2-1; D remains ambiguous. Germline lookup yields CDR1 SNHLY and CDR2 FYNNEI. Deletions cut 5 bases from V and 4 bases from J, with 9 bases between. CDR3 length: 13 residues. This chain's CDR3 is CASSPNTYNEQFF. The DNA of the CDR3 is TGTGCCAGCAGTCCCAATACTTACAATGAGCAGTTCTTC.

A few counts support this clonotype. This chain connects TRBV6-1 to TRBJ1-1; TRBD1 agrees at 9 bases. Losses at the gene ends were 6 bases for V and 3 bases for J; bases not matched to a gene: 8. The CDR3 spans 15 residues. Germline V gives CDR1 MNHNS, CDR2 SASEGT. CDR3 sequence reads: CASRSGQGGYTEAFF. In DNA form, the CDR3 reads TGTGCCAGCAGATCGGGACAGGGAGGGTACACTGAAGCTTTCTTT.

This clonotype was picked up a small number of times. The chain couples TRBV20-1 to TRBJ2-7; D is possibly TRBD1 (6 bases). The CDR3 extends over 14 amino acids. Germline loops: CDR1 DFQATT, CDR2 SNEGSKA (reference sequence). The V gene lost 3 bases and the J gene lost 6 bases, with 18 bases spanning the gap. The CDR3 protein is CSASFRGPLGEQYF. As DNA, the CDR3 is TGCAGTGCTAGTTTCAGGGGCCCGCTCGGCGAGCAGTACTTC.

This clonotype appeared a few times. This chain links TRBV5-1 with TRBJ2-7; 10 nucleotides line up with TRBD1. Trimming cost V 4 bases and J 3 bases; bases outside gene matches: 16. CDR1 SGHRS and CDR2 YFSETQ come from the germline V gene. The CDR3 sequence is 18 residues long. In DNA, the CDR3 is TGCGCCAGCAGCCCTGGGACAGGGGCATGGCGGACCCACTACGAGCAGTACTTC. Residues: CASSPGTGAWRTHYEQYF.

This rearrangement joins TRBV4-3 to TRBJ2-1; D possibly corresponds to TRBD2 (6 bases). V gave up 8 bases and J gave up 4 bases, with 15 bases separating them. CDR1 and CDR2 from the germline V gene are LGHNA and YSLEER. The CDR3 covers 14 residues. The CDR3 bases are TGCGCCAGCTCGAAGGTAGCGGAATACAATGAGCAGTTCTTC. Translated, it gives CASSKVAEYNEQFF.

The chain couples TRBV20-1 to TRBJ2-5, with D tentatively TRBD1 (6 bases). This CDR3 contains 13 residues. In germline, CDR1 is DFQATT, CDR2 SNEGSKA (reference sequence). Trimming took 6 bases from V and 5 from J, leaving 16 bases between them. The CDR3 region has the DNA TGCAGTGCCGTTCCCAGGGGAGTGGAGACCCAGTACTTC. Amino acid sequence: CSAVPRGVETQYF.

This clonotype occurred many times. V gene TRBV5-6 combines with J gene TRBJ2-4; 8 positions match TRBD2. The CDR3 spans 17 residues. Trimming cost V 0 bases and J 0 bases; bases outside gene matches: 5. Germline V gene data show CDR1 as SGHDT and CDR2 as YYEEEE. The chain's CDR3 is CASSLGPAGVAKNIQYF. DNA for the CDR3: TGTGCCAGCAGCTTGGGTCCAGCGGGGGTAGCCAAAAACATTCAGTACTTC. Full variable domain (missing parts from reference TRBV5-6 and TRBJ2-4): DAGVTQSPTHLIKTRGQQVTLRCSPKSGHDTVSWYQQALGQGPQFIFQYYEEEERQRGNFPDRFSGHQFPNYSSELNVNALLLGDSALYLCASSLGPAGVAKNIQYFGAGTRLSVL.

This clonotype was seen a few times. This sequence joins TRBV7-2 and TRBJ2-5; no clear D. The CDR3 length is 14 residues. In germline, CDR1 is SGHTA, CDR2 FQGNSA. The V and J ends lost 2 bases and 4 bases respectively, with 11 bases between them. The CDR3 coding sequence is TGTGCCAGCAGCTTAATACGGCTGATAGAGACCCAGTACTTC. This encodes CASSLIRLIETQYF.

The chain uses TRBV28 and TRBJ2-7; D call uncertain. CDR1 and CDR2 from the germline V gene are MDHEN and SYDVKM. The CDR3 totals 14 residues. Deletions cut 3 bases from V and 0 bases from J, with 9 bases between. CDR3 sequence (DNA): TGTGCCAGCAGTTTTGAAACAGACTCCTACGAGCAGTACTTC. Protein: CASSFETDSYEQYF.

This clonotype appeared many times. The chain is built from TRBV5-1 and TRBJ2-7; no firm D call. Trimming cost V 0 bases and J 0 bases, with 7 bases left between them. The CDR3 extends over 14 amino acids. CDR1 is SGHRS, CDR2 YFSETQ, per germline. This CDR3 reads CASSLDYSSYEQYF. The DNA for the CDR3 is TGCGCCAGCAGCTTGGACTACTCCTCCTACGAGCAGTACTTC. Supplemented by reference TRBV5-1 and TRBJ2-7, the full variable domain reads KAGVTQTPRYLIKTRGQQVTLSCSPISGHRSVSWYQQTPGQGLQFLFEYFSETQRNKGNFPGRFSGRQFSNSRSEMNVSTLELGDSALYLCASSLDYSSYEQYFGPGTRLTVT.

This clonotype was recorded a few times. The CDR3 spells CSAVVAGDQIYNEQFF. The DNA for the CDR3 is TGCAGTGCAGTTGTAGCGGGAGATCAAATCTACAATGAGCAGTTCTTC. The rearrangement joins TRBV20-1 to TRBJ2-1; 9 bases line up with TRBD2. The CDR3 spans 16 residues. Germline values: CDR1 DFQATT, CDR2 SNEGSKA (reference sequence). V shed 6 bases, J shed 3 bases, and the junction held 12 bases outside the gene matches.

V is TRBV6-2 or TRBV6-3 and J is TRBJ1-1; no reliable D call. With 0 bases removed from V and 7 bases from J, the gap between germline ends came to 6 bases. The CDR3 consists of 12 residues. Looked up from germline, CDR1 is MNHEY and CDR2 is SVGEGT. CDR3 DNA: TGTGCCAGCAGTTACTCCCGACGTGAAGCTTTCTTT. This encodes CASSYSRREAFF.

The table lists this clonotype with many counts. The chain links TRBV20-1 to TRBJ2-1; TRBD2 might be the D (5 bases). Trimming stripped 6 bases from V and 9 bases from J, with 18 bases between. The germline V gene encodes CDR1 DFQATT and CDR2 SNEGSKA (reference sequence). CDR3 length equals 13 residues. CDR3 region: CSAPRTSSGEQFF. CDR3 DNA sequence: TGCAGTGCCCCCCGGACTTCCTCGGGTGAGCAGTTCTTC.

This clonotype has more than one count but fewer than ten. The chain uses TRBV7-9 and TRBJ1-2; D might be TRBD1 (5 bases). CDR3 length: 11 amino acids. The germline V gene encodes CDR1 SEHNR and CDR2 FQNEAQ (reference sequence). V lost 4 bases to trimming and J lost 8 bases, with 8 bases between them. CDR3 loop: CASSSGPGYTF. CDR3 DNA sequence: TGTGCCAGCAGCTCAGGGCCCGGCTACACCTTC.

The sample holds a few counts of this clonotype. V and J are TRBV6-6 and TRBJ1-4; D gene ambiguous. Germline CDR1 is MNHNY and CDR2 is SVGAGI (reference sequence). The CDR3 is 12 residues long. V lost 4 bases and J lost 10, with 10 bases in between. The CDR3 here is CASSFGLGKLFF. The CDR3 nucleotides read TGTGCCAGCAGTTTCGGACTCGGAAAACTGTTTTTT.

This clonotype has a count of ten or more. The rearrangement links TRBV10-3 to TRBJ1-5; a weak D match, TRBD1 (6 bases). Germline CDR1 ENHRY, CDR2 SYGVKD. V lost 6 bases to trimming and J lost 5 bases, with 14 bases between them. The CDR3 has 14 residues. CDR3 loop: CAISPTGTDQPQHF. CDR3 nucleotide sequence: TGTGCCATCAGCCCGACAGGAACCGATCAGCCCCAGCATTTT.

This clonotype was counted between two and nine times. The chain recombines TRBV9 with TRBJ1-3; the D is unclear. The CDR3 loop spans 13 amino acids. V lost 1 base, J lost 0 bases, and 2 bases lay in between. The germline V gene has CDR1 SGDLS and CDR2 YYNGEE. The CDR3 here is CASSVPSGNTIYF. DNA for the CDR3: TGTGCCAGCAGCGTACCCTCTGGAAACACCATATATTTT.

This clonotype showed up just a few times. V is TRBV24-1 and J is TRBJ1-2; 7 positions match TRBD1. The CDR3 covers 14 residues. Germline CDR1 reads KGHDR; CDR2 reads SFDVKD. V lost 2 bases to trimming and J lost 8 bases; unmatched junction nucleotides: 7. CDR3 residues: CATSDSRTGSGYTF. CDR3 bases: TGTGCCACCAGTGATTCCCGGACAGGCAGCGGCTACACCTTC.

The CDR3 loop is CASSDGLAGGNNEQFF. The CDR3 coding sequence is TGTGCCAGCAGCGACGGACTAGCGGGGGGAAACAATGAGCAGTTCTTC. The chain joins TRBV11-2 to TRBJ2-1, with 14 bases fitting TRBD2. V gave up 5 bases and J gave up 5 bases; unmatched junction bases: 5. This CDR3 comprises 16 residues. Germline V lookup: CDR1 SGHAT, CDR2 FQNNGV.

This clonotype has a count of ten or more. The CDR3 is CASSLSGARTEAFF. CDR3 sequence (DNA): TGTGCCAGCAGCCTGTCCGGGGCGCGCACTGAAGCTTTCTTT. The chain employs TRBV12-3 or TRBV12-4 and TRBJ1-1, with a possible D match to TRBD1 (5 bases). V was cut by 6 bases and J by 4 bases, with 15 bases left in between. The CDR3 runs 14 residues.

This clonotype showed up just a few times. The chain combines TRBV27 with TRBJ2-7; D might be TRBD1 (5 bases). The CDR3 spans 15 residues. Germline values: CDR1 MNHEY, CDR2 SMNVEV (reference sequence). Trimming took off 0 bases at V and 5 bases at J, with 14 bases between the two ends. The CDR3 DNA reads TGTGCCAGCAGTTTATCGGCCAACTTGGACAACGAGCAGTACTTC. It yields the protein CASSLSANLDNEQYF.